Listed below are T cell receptor beta chains from one sample, sequenced in a study of blood T cell repertoires in COVID-19. Method: immunoSEQ multiplex PCR; TCRdb's copy keeps in-frame clones and lacks some. Of 95,000 to 110,000 clones in the sample, about 90% were seen once. The sequenced sample was peripheral blood. The receptors here all came from a woman between 25 and 40 years old with acute or convalescent COVID-19. Each CDR3 is given with its conserved first and last residue. D genes are given only for firm matches. Some rows mark clone size as missing; the rest say once, few, many or name a class of expanded clone.

clone size: once
J gene: TRBJ2-2
V gene: TRBV7-3
D gene: TRBD1
CDR3 DNA: TGTGCCAGCAGCCTTCAGGGGGCTTCGAACACCGGGGAGCTGTTTTTT
CDR3 protein: CASSLQGASNTGELFF

clone size: once
J gene: TRBJ2-1
V gene: TRBV11-3
D gene: TRBD1
CDR3 DNA: TGTGCCAGCAGCAACGACAGGGGCGCCTACAATGAGCAGTTCTTC
CDR3 protein: CASSNDRGAYNEQFF

clone size: NA
J gene: TRBJ1-6
V gene: TRBV2
D gene: NA
CDR3 DNA: TGTGCCAGCAGATTAGCGGCTCGGATCTATAATTCACCCCTCCACTTT
CDR3 protein: CASRLAARIYNSPLHF

clone size: once
J gene: TRBJ1-2
V gene: TRBV3-1/TRBV3-2
D gene: NA
CDR3 DNA: TGTGCCAGCAACGGGAGGAACTATGGCTACACCTTC
CDR3 protein: CASNGRNYGYTF

clone size: NA
J gene: TRBJ1-2
V gene: TRBV4-1
D gene: NA
CDR3 DNA: TGCGCCAGCAGCCCAGGGACTAACTATGGCTACACCTTC
CDR3 protein: CASSPGTNYGYTF

clone size: NA
J gene: TRBJ2-2
V gene: TRBV4-2
D gene: TRBD2
CDR3 DNA: TGTGCCAGCAGCGCCCGTATAGCAAGCGGGGGCTTCGGGGAGCTGTTTTTT
CDR3 protein: CASSARIASGGFGELFF

clone size: NA
J gene: TRBJ2-7
V gene: TRBV29-1
D gene: NA
CDR3 DNA: TGCAGCGTAACTCGGGAGACCTACGAGCAGTACTTC
CDR3 protein: CSVTRETYEQYF

clone size: NA
J gene: TRBJ2-3
V gene: TRBV12-5
D gene: NA
CDR3 DNA: TGTGCTAGTCGAGGGGGCGGGAGGAGAAAAGATACGCAGTATTTT
CDR3 protein: CASRGGGRRKDTQYF

clone size: NA
J gene: TRBJ2-7
V gene: TRBV5-1
D gene: TRBD2
CDR3 DNA: TGCGCCAGCAGCGGACGGGAGGGCCTTATCGAGCAGTACTTC
CDR3 protein: CASSGREGLIEQYF

clone size: NA
J gene: TRBJ1-6
V gene: TRBV27
D gene: NA
CDR3 DNA: TGTGCCAGCAGCCGGGAGGGCTCCTATAATTCACCCCTCCACTTT
CDR3 protein: CASSREGSYNSPLHF

clone size: NA
J gene: TRBJ2-2
V gene: TRBV30
D gene: NA
CDR3 DNA: TGTGCCTGGAGCCGACTCAGGGTAGGGACCGGGGAGCTGTTTTTT
CDR3 protein: CAWSRLRVGTGELFF

clone size: NA
J gene: TRBJ1-6
V gene: TRBV9
D gene: TRBD1
CDR3 DNA: TGTGCCAGCAGCGTAGATCCAGGGGGCGGTTCACCCCTCCACTTT
CDR3 protein: CASSVDPGGGSPLHF

clone size: once
J gene: TRBJ2-7
V gene: TRBV7-9
D gene: NA
CDR3 DNA: TGTGCCAGCAGCTTCAGGGCAATGTCCTACGAGCAGTACTTC
CDR3 protein: CASSFRAMSYEQYF

clone size: NA
J gene: TRBJ1-1
V gene: TRBV28
D gene: NA
CDR3 DNA: TGTGCCAGCAGTGAAGACGGCCCTAGTGAAGCTTTCTTT
CDR3 protein: CASSEDGPSEAFF

clone size: NA
J gene: TRBJ1-6
V gene: TRBV11-2
D gene: TRBD1
CDR3 DNA: TGTGCCAGCAGCAAACCGGGACAGCGTGGGAATTCACCCCTCCACTTT
CDR3 protein: CASSKPGQRGNSPLHF

clone size: NA
J gene: TRBJ2-1
V gene: TRBV9
D gene: TRBD2
CDR3 DNA: TGTGCCAGCAGCGTCTGGAGCGGGGGGACCTACAATGAGCAGTTCTTC
CDR3 protein: CASSVWSGGTYNEQFF

clone size: few
J gene: TRBJ1-2
V gene: TRBV3-1/TRBV3-2
D gene: NA
CDR3 DNA: TGTGCCAGCAGCCAACCCACAGGGTACCCCACCTTC
CDR3 protein: CASSQPTGYPTF

clone size: NA
J gene: TRBJ2-7
V gene: TRBV28
D gene: TRBD1
CDR3 DNA: TGTGCCAGCAGTTCCCCGGTCGGCGCAGGGGGAACGGGCGAGCAGTACTTC
CDR3 protein: CASSSPVGAGGTGEQYF

clone size: NA
J gene: TRBJ2-5
V gene: TRBV6-2/TRBV6-3
D gene: TRBD2
CDR3 DNA: TGTGCCAGCAGTTATGGCGGGGGGATAGAGACCCAGTACTTC
CDR3 protein: CASSYGGGIETQYF

clone size: NA
J gene: TRBJ2-1
V gene: TRBV11-1
D gene: NA
CDR3 DNA: TGTGCCAGCAGCTTAGCGCGGGCAAATTACAATGAGCAGTTCTTC
CDR3 protein: CASSLARANYNEQFF

clone size: NA
J gene: TRBJ1-2
V gene: TRBV12-3/TRBV12-4
D gene: NA
CDR3 DNA: TGTGCCAGCACCACCCCAGGGAACTATGGCTACACCTTC
CDR3 protein: CASTTPGNYGYTF

clone size: NA
J gene: TRBJ1-2
V gene: TRBV11-2
D gene: NA
CDR3 DNA: TGTGCCAGCAGCTTCGACACAGGGCCGGATGGCTACACCTTC
CDR3 protein: CASSFDTGPDGYTF

clone size: NA
J gene: TRBJ2-3
V gene: TRBV7-3
D gene: NA
CDR3 DNA: TGTGCCAGCAGCTTAGACTTAGATACGCAGTATTTT
CDR3 protein: CASSLDLDTQYF

clone size: once
J gene: TRBJ1-6
V gene: TRBV30
D gene: TRBD1
CDR3 DNA: TGTGCCTGGAGTGGACAGGGACGTAATTCACCCCTCCACTTT
CDR3 protein: CAWSGQGRNSPLHF

clone size: NA
J gene: TRBJ1-1
V gene: TRBV6-5
D gene: TRBD1
CDR3 DNA: TGTGCCGCCAGGGGGCTCAACACTGAAGCTTTCTTT
CDR3 protein: CAARGLNTEAFF

clone size: NA
J gene: TRBJ2-7
V gene: TRBV20-1
D gene: NA
CDR3 DNA: TGCAGTGCTAGTCCAGGGGAAGGTTACGAGCAGTACTTC
CDR3 protein: CSASPGEGYEQYF

clone size: NA
J gene: TRBJ1-5
V gene: TRBV28
D gene: NA
CDR3 DNA: TGTGCCAGCAGTTTACTCATGACTCGACAGCCCCAGCATTTT
CDR3 protein: CASSLLMTRQPQHF

clone size: NA
J gene: TRBJ1-4
V gene: TRBV2
D gene: TRBD1
CDR3 DNA: TGTGCCAGCAGCTCGGACAGGGGGGAGGAAAAACTGTTTTTT
CDR3 protein: CASSSDRGEEKLFF

clone size: NA
J gene: TRBJ2-3
V gene: TRBV7-2
D gene: TRBD1
CDR3 DNA: TGTGCCAGCAGCTCCGACAGGGGAAAGACAGATACGCAGTATTTT
CDR3 protein: CASSSDRGKTDTQYF

clone size: NA
J gene: TRBJ2-2
V gene: TRBV4-3
D gene: NA
CDR3 DNA: TGCGCCAGCAGCCATCGCGTTGGGGTGGGGCAACCCGGGGAGCTGTTTTTT
CDR3 protein: CASSHRVGVGQPGELFF

clone size: once
J gene: TRBJ1-3
V gene: TRBV18
D gene: NA
CDR3 DNA: TGTGCCAGCTCACCGAACAGGGCTGGAAACACCATATATTTT
CDR3 protein: CASSPNRAGNTIYF

clone size: once
J gene: TRBJ1-1
V gene: TRBV28
D gene: NA
CDR3 DNA: TGTGCCAGCAGTCCCGTGAACAGGGCAAACACTGAAGCTTTCTTT
CDR3 protein: CASSPVNRANTEAFF

clone size: NA
J gene: TRBJ1-5
V gene: TRBV7-8
D gene: TRBD1
CDR3 DNA: TGTGCCAGCAGCTCGGCACAGGGGCACTTCAATCAGCCCCAGCATTTT
CDR3 protein: CASSSAQGHFNQPQHF

clone size: NA
J gene: TRBJ1-3
V gene: TRBV27
D gene: NA
CDR3 DNA: TGTGCCAGCAGACTTGGAAACACCATATATTTT
CDR3 protein: CASRLGNTIYF

clone size: NA
J gene: TRBJ2-3
V gene: TRBV4-2
D gene: TRBD2
CDR3 DNA: TGTGCCAGCAGCCAAGGGCGGGAGGGGATGGATACGCAGTATTTT
CDR3 protein: CASSQGREGMDTQYF

clone size: once
J gene: TRBJ1-2
V gene: TRBV15
D gene: NA
CDR3 DNA: TGTGCCACCAGCAGAGATCCGACAGCTGGCTACACCTTC
CDR3 protein: CATSRDPTAGYTF